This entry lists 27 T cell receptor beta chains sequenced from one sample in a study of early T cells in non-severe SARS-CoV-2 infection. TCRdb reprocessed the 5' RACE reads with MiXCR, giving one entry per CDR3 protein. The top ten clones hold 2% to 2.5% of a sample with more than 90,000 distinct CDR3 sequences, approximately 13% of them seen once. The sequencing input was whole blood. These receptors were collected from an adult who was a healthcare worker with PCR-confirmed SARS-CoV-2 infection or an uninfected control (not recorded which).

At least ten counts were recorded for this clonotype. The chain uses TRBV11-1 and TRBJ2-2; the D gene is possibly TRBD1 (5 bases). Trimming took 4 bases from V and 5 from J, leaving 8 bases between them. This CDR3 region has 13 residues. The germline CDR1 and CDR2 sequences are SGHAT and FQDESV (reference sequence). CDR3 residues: CASSWAGTGELFF. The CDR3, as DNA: TGTGCCAGCAGCTGGGCAGGGACCGGGGAGCTGTTTTTT.

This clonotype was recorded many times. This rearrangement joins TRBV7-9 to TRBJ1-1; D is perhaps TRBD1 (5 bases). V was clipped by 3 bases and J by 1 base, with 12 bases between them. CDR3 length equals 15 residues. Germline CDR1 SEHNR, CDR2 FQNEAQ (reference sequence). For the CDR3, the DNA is TGTGCCAGCAGCTTCCTTACAGGACCGAACACTGAAGCTTTCTTT. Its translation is CASSFLTGPNTEAFF.

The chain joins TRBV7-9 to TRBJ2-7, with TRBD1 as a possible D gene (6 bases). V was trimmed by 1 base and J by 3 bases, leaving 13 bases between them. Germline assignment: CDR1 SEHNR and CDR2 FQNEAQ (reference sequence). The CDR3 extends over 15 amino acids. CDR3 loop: CASSLGPTGGYEQYF. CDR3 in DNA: TGTGCCAGCAGCTTAGGGCCGACAGGAGGCTACGAGCAGTACTTC.

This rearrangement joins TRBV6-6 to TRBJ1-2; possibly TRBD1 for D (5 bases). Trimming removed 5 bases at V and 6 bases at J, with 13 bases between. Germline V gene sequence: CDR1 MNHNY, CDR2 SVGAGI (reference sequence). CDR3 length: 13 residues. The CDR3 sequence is CASSGGSYDGYTF. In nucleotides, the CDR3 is TGTGCCAGCAGTGGGGGGTCCTACGATGGCTACACCTTC.

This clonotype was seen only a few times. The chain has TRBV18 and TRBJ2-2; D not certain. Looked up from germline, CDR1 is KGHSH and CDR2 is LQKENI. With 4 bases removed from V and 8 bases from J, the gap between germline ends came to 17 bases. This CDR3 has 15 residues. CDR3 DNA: TGTGCCAGCTCACTTGTCCCGGTCCCCCCGGGGGAGCTGTTTTTT. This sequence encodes CASSLVPVPPGELFF.

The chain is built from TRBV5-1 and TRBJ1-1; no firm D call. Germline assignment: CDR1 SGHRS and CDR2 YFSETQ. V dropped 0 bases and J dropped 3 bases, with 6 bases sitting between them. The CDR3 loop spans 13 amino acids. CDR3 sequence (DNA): TGCGCCAGCAGCTTGGTGGTTGACACTGAAGCTTTCTTT. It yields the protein CASSLVVDTEAFF.

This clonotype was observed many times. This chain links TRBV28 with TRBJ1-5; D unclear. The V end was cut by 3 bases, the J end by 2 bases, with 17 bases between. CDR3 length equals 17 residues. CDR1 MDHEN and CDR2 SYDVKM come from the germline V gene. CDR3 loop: CASSFIHGGLGNQPQHF. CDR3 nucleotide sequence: TGTGCCAGCAGTTTTATCCATGGAGGTTTGGGCAATCAGCCCCAGCATTTT.

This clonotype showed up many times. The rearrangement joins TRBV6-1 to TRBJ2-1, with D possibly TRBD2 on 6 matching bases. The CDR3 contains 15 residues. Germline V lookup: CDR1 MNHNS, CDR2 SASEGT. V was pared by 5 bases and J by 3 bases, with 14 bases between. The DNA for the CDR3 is TGTGCCAGCAGTTCTCTAGCGATGGTCTACAATGAGCAGTTCTTC. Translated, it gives CASSSLAMVYNEQFF.

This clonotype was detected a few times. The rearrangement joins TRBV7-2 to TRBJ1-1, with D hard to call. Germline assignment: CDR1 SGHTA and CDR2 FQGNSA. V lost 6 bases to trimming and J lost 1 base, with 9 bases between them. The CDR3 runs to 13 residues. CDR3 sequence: CASSRRWNTEAFF. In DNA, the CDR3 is TGTGCCAGCAGTCGGAGATGGAACACTGAAGCTTTCTTT. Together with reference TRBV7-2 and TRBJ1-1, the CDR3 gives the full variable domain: GAGVSQSPSNKVTEKGKDVELRCDPISGHTALYWYRQSLGQGLEFLIYFQGNSAPDKSGLPSDRFSAERTGGSVSTLTIQRTQQEDSAVYLCASSRRWNTEAFFGQGTRLTVV.

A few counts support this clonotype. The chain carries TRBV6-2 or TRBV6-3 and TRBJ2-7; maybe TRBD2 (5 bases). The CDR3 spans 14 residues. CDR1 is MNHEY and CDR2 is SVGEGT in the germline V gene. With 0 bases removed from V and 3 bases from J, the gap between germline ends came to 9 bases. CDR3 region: CASSYSRASYEQYF. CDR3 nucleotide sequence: TGTGCCAGCAGTTACTCGAGGGCCAGCTACGAGCAGTACTTC.

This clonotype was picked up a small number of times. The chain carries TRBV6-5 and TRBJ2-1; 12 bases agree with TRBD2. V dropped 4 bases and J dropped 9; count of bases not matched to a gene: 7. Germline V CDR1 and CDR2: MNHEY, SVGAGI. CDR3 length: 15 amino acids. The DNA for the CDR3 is TGTGCCAGCAGTTCCACGACTAGCGGGGGTAGTGAGCAGTTCTTC. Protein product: CASSSTTSGGSEQFF.

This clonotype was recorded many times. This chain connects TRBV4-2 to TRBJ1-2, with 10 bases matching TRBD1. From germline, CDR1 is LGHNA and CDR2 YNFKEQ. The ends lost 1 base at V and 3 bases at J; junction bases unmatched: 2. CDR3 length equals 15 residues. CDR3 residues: CASSQVTGGDYGYTF. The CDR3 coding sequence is TGTGCCAGCAGCCAAGTGACAGGGGGCGACTATGGCTACACCTTC.

This CDR3 reads CSARTGGSNQPQHF. Written as DNA, the CDR3 is TGCAGTGCGAGGACAGGGGGTAGCAATCAGCCCCAGCATTTT. J is TRBJ1-5 and V is TRBV20-1, with 10 positions matching TRBD1. CDR1 DFQATT and CDR2 SNEGSKA come from the germline V gene (reference sequence). Trimming removed 6 bases from V and 0 bases from J; junction bases left unmatched: 2. CDR3 size: 14 residues.

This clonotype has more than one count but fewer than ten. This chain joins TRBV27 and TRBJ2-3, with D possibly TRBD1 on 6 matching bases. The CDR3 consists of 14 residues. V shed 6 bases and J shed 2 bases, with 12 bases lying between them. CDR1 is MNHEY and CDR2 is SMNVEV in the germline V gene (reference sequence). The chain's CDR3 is CASRLGQYTDTQYF. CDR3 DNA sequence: TGTGCCAGCAGATTAGGACAGTACACAGATACGCAGTATTTT.

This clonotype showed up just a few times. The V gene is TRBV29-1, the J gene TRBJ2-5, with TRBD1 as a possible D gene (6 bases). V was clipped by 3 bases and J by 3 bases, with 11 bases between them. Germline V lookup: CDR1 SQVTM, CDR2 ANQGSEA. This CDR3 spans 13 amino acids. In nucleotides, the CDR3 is TGCAGCGTTGAGGGGGCATATGAAGAGACCCAGTACTTC. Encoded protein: CSVEGAYEETQYF.

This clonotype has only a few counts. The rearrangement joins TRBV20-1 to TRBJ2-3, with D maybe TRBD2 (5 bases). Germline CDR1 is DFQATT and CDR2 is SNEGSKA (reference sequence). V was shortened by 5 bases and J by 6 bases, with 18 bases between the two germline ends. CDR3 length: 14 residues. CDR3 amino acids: CSAPLRTADDTQYF. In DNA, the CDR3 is TGCAGTGCTCCTTTACGGACTGCCGACGATACGCAGTATTTT.

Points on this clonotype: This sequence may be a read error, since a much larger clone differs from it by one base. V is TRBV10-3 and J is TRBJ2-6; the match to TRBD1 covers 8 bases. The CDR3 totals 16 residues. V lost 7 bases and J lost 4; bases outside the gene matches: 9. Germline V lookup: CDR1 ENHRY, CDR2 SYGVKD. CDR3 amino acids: CAIMGTGTPGANVLTF. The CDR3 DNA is TGTGCCATCATGGGGACAGGTACTCCCGGGGCCAACGTCCTGACTTTC.

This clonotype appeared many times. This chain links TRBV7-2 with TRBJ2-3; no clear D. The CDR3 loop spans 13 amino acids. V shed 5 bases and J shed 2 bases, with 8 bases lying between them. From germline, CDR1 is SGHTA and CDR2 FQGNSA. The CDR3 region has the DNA TGTGCCAGCAGCCCAATACACACAGATACGCAGTATTTT. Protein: CASSPIHTDTQYF.

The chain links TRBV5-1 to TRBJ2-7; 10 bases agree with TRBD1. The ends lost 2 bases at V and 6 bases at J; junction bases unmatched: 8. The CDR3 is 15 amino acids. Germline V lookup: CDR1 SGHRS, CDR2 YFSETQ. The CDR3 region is CASSLVRQGAGEQYF. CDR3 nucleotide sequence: TGCGCCAGCAGCTTAGTCCGACAGGGGGCGGGCGAGCAGTACTTC.

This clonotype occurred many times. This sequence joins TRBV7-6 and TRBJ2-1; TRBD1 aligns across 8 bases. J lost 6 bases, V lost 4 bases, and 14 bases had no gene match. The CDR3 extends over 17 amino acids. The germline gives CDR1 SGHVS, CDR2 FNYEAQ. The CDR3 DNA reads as TGTGCCAGCAGCTCCAACGGACAGGGAAAGCAACTCAATGAGCAGTTCTTC. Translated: CASSSNGQGKQLNEQFF.

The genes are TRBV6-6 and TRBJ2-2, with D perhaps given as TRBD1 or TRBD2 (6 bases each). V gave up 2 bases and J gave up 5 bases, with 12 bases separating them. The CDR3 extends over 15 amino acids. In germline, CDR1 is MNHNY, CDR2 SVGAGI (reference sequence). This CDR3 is CASSYPRGVTGELFF. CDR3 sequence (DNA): TGTGCCAGCAGTTACCCGAGGGGGGTGACCGGGGAGCTGTTTTTT.

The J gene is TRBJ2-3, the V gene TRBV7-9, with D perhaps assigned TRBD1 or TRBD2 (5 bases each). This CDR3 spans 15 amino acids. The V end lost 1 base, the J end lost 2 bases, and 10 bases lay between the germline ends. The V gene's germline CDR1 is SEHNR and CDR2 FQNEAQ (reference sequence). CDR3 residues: CASSLGAGTTDTQYF. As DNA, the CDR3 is TGTGCCAGCAGCTTAGGAGCAGGGACCACAGATACGCAGTATTTT. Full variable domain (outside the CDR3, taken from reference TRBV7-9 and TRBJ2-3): DTGVSQNPRHKITKRGQNVTFRCDPISEHNRLYWYRQTLGQGPEFLTYFQNEAQLEKSRLLSDRFSAERPKGSFSTLEIQRTEQGDSAMYLCASSLGAGTTDTQYFGPGTRLTVL.

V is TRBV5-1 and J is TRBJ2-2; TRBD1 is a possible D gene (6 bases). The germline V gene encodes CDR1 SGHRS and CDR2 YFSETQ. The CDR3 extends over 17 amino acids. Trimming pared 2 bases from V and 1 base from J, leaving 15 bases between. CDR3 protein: CASSLPLTGGNTGELFF. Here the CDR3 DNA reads TGCGCCAGCAGCTTACCACTGACAGGAGGGAACACCGGGGAGCTGTTTTTT.

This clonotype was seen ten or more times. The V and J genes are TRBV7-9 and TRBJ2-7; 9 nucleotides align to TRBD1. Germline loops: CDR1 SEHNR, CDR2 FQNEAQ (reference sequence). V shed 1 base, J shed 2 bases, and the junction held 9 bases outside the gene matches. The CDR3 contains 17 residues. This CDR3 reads CASSLVNRDRGTYEQYF. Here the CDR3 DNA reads TGTGCCAGCAGCTTAGTCAACCGAGACAGGGGGACCTACGAGCAGTACTTC.

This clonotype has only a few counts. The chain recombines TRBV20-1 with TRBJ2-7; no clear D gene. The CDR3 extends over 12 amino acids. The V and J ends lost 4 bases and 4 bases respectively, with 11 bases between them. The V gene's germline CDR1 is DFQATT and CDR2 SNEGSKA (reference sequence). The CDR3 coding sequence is TGCAGTGCTACGGGTACCGGATACGAGCAGTACTTC. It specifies CSATGTGYEQYF.

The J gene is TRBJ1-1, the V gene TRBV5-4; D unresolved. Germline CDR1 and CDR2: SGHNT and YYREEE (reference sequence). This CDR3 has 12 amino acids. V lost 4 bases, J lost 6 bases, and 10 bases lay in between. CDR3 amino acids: CASSVVGAEAFF. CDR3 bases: TGTGCCAGCAGCGTAGTGGGTGCTGAAGCTTTCTTT.

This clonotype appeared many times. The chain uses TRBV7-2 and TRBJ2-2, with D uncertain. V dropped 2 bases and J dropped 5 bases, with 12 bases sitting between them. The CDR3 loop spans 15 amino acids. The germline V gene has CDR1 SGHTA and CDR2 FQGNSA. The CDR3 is CASSLKGRWTGELFF. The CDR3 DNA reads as TGTGCCAGCAGCTTAAAAGGGCGTTGGACCGGGGAGCTGTTTTTT.